This TCR beta chain was found in a study of cytomegalovirus exposure and HLA in healthy donors (dated by TCRdb to about 2017). Concerning the study at large: An earlier analysis of some 500 of the donors reported approximately 270 Gb of sequence data and some 100 million unique TCR beta sequences from 150 million to 200 million T cells. Around 320 gigabases of sequencing data and around 87 million unique TCR sequences were included in an early release covering 500 to 750 HLA-typed donors. Of the approximately 400 genotyped donors, 81% were placed in the genetic ancestry cluster associated with self-reported Caucasian donors. The aim of the study was to test whether cataloging public T cell receptors could identify signatures of past pathogen exposure. The study used immunosequencing to profile the T cell repertoires of several hundred subjects and linked those repertoires to cytomegalovirus serostatus. In addition to the first cohort of around 670 subjects, a separate validation cohort of 130 or so different subjects was used. To predict cytomegalovirus infection status, the study brought together high-throughput TCR immunosequencing, statistical association of individual TCRs with disease status, and machine learning. A later analysis re-examined previously published TCR beta repertoires from 610 or so donors and added high-resolution HLA genotyping to investigate patterns of TCR occurrence. The later analysis used no new phenotypic data to find candidate immune exposures, relying instead on TCR beta sequences and their occurrence across donors. An earlier analysis of a few hundred of the donors applied high-throughput TCR beta sequencing to assess whether each TCR beta V gene segment acted as functional or pseudogenic. Donor age, sex, ethnicity and CMV serostatus were collected together with the repertoire data. A later genetic analysis used genome-wide SNP genotypes for about 65% of the roughly 670 donors, treating that subset as a discovery cohort. Every repertoire in the discovery cohort had been generated on one and the same sequencing platform. Class I and class II HLA loci were covered by the typing at four-digit resolution. Typing coverage differed by locus: A, B, C, DRB1 and DQB1 were typed in roughly 620-630 donors, DQA1 in 500 to 550, DPA1 in 600 to 610, and DPB1 in around 440. Because of strong linkage in the cohort, roughly five DR-DQ haplotypes were treated as single units for association and clustering. Among over 350 genotyped donors of the cohort, an average of approximately 240,000 unique TCR beta nucleotide sequences were sequenced per donor, around 20% of them non-productive.

Broad study findings and their caveats: When HLA alleles, especially DR and DQ, strongly co-occurred, attributing TCR associations to individual alleles was difficult. In a later analysis, the rate of TCR association differed among HLA loci, with DRB1 alleles having the most associated TCRs and HLA-C alleles having the fewest. In both the original and validation cohorts, the classifier was reported to diagnose cytomegalovirus status with high specificity and sensitivity. The earlier analysis of almost 600 of the donors excluded fewer than 20 rarely observed V segments, including chromosome 9 orphons, because counts were too low. The study gave a list of 150 to 200 TCR beta chains associated with cytomegalovirus. A later analysis found that HLA-associated TCR beta chains were more clonally expanded and had lower generation probabilities than equally common non-associated chains. A later analysis found that most CMV-associated TCR beta chains appeared HLA-restricted, with HLA associations seemingly driven largely by CMV exposure. Presence/absence analyses assumed roughly uniform sequencing depth across donors, an assumption that may not hold. This cohort had only TCR beta chains sequenced, and the lack of alpha or paired-chain data limited which features could be detected. Correlated functional status among segregating V segments might reflect linkage disequilibrium, but an unknown experimental factor could not be ruled out. Across donors, most TCR sequences were observed very rarely, whereas some public TCRs were present in many individuals. Immune exposure information for the cohort was limited to CMV serostatus. In a later genetic analysis, fewer N-insertions in productive TCRs were reported among donors in an Asian-associated ancestry cluster than the approximately 670-donor mean. The authors suggested that the approach could potentially be extended to other disease states and immunological phenotypes. A further reported finding was that TCR beta sequences accurately predicted the HLA-A and HLA-B alleles for most subjects in the first cohort. In vitro tests confirmed that three of the cytomegalovirus-associated TCR beta chains recognize cytomegalovirus antigens. At a false discovery rate of 0.05, a later analysis linked roughly 17,000 TCR beta sequences to specific HLA alleles. Some IMGT-functional V segments, including TRBV6-2 and TRBV6-3, could not be told apart with the 87-base-pair reads, so those segments were excluded. Because some donors lacked HLA typing at each locus, the association tests relied only on the typed subset. An association between a missense DCLRE1C variant and V-gene and J-gene trimming of TCR beta chains was found in a later genetic analysis and replicated in an independent cohort. Several of the top co-occurrence clusters appeared to be linked to parvovirus B19, influenza, CMV and Epstein-Barr virus, according to a later analysis. A group of highly shared sequence variants was considered likely to be a technical artifact of the sequencing pipeline. An earlier analysis of approximately 600 of the donors showed that most TCR beta V segments appeared in productive rearrangements either about 87% or about 30% of the time, which broadly matched IMGT annotations.

A single count supports this clone. There is no known antigen for this receptor. No clone much larger than this one lies a single base away; base qualities are absent. In total, 666 healthy bone marrow donors made up the cohort. All cohort members were sampled while nominally healthy, although unrecorded immune exposures were likely present. The donor was CMV seropositive and was included in the group of approximately 300 seropositive cohort members. Every donor gave a peripheral blood sample, and the peripheral blood mononuclear cells from that sample were used for TCR beta sequencing. The Qiagen DNeasy Blood Extraction Kit was used to extract genomic DNA from the blood cell samples. CDR3 length: 16 amino acids, cysteine to phenylalanine. Just CDR3 DNA is preserved here, 48 bases in frame from base 1. In the germline V gene, CDR1 corresponds to MGHRA and CDR2 to YSYEKL. Compared with germline, V lacks 2 bases and J lacks 0 bases; bases without a gene match: 6.

Receptor libraries were prepared by the immunoSEQ multiplex PCR assay. For the multiplex PCR, a mixture combining 60 forward primers for TCR Vbeta segments and 13 reverse primers for TCR Jbeta segments was used. Amplification of the CDR3 region of rearranged TCR beta genes was performed with a multiplex PCR assay on genomic DNA. Amplified TCR beta libraries were sequenced as 87-base-pair reads on the Illumina HiSeq System. The authors' analysis ran thus. Across the 500 to 700 repertoires, a later analysis counted tens of millions of unique TCR beta chains, 9 million to 14 million of which were shared by at least two donors. A nearest-neighbor algorithm error-corrected the raw reads and collapsed the reads into unique sequences, merging closely related sequences to remove PCR and sequencing errors. V, D and J gene segments were assigned by aligning CDR3 sequences to IMGT reference sequences. For a sequence to be retained, at least a six-nucleotide match to both a V gene segment and a J gene segment was required. A rearrangement was called productive if the CDR3 had no stop codons and remained in frame with V and J, and every other rearrangement was called non-productive. Following IMGT convention, CDR3 was defined as the stretch from the second conserved V-encoded cysteine to the conserved J-encoded phenylalanine. The earlier analysis of approximately 590 of the donors excluded any sequence lacking an unambiguous match to a single V gene segment. In an earlier analysis of approximately 500 of the donors, a V segment was called functional when productive rearrangements were above 56.7%, and segregating when the standard deviation between donors exceeded 5%. A statistical classification framework was built for diagnosing cytomegalovirus status from the catalog of TCR beta chain sequences. A later analysis assigned V and J genes by comparing TCR nucleotide sequences with IMGT/GENE-DB human TR gene sequences. Using the TCRdist pipeline, a later analysis assigned CDR3 sequences along with most-parsimonious VDJ recombination scenarios. In a later analysis, every TCR beta chain was defined by the combination of its CDR3 amino acid sequence and its V-gene family, and reads without a unique V-gene family were dropped. To address suspected cross-contamination and a sequencing artifact, a later analysis removed roughly 640 highly shared, low-generation-probability nucleotide sequences. In a later analysis, a clonal expansion index for each public chain was calculated from normalized within-repertoire ranks of inferred template counts. A later analysis computed generation probabilities with a VDJ recombination model fitted to out-of-frame rearrangements, and checked the results against IGoR. In a later analysis, hypergeometric tests were used to score TCR-TCR, TCR-HLA and TCR-CMV co-occurrence, with a repertoire-size bias correction applied to TCR pairs. A later analysis estimated false discovery rates by permuting HLA or CMV assignments 20 times. In a later analysis, co-occurring TCRs were grouped with DBSCAN, and TCRdist sequence similarity was added when clustering was performed within HLA-allele-positive subsets. Co-occurrence clustering excluded repertoires with fewer than 30,000 or more than 120,000 public chains, plus five with anomalous nucleotide sharing. The clones in this table, taken by TCRdb from immuneACCESS, are in-frame only. Not every clone is retained; where verified, under half of the shortfall comes from an unresolved V gene, and the cause of the rest is unknown. Clone size and the V and J calls come from that table; the DNA yielded D and trimming. This sample is represented by over 150,000 clones; about 80% of them were singletons. Around 3.5% of the sample lies in the top ten.

The rearrangement joined TRBV4-1 to TRBJ1-2, with 7 central nucleotides matching TRBD1. Sequences were obtained from PBMCs. The sequence was obtained from a young man in good health and CMV-seropositive. This receptor carries the CDR3 CASSQPSTGPNYGYTF. In nucleotides, the sequence is TGCGCCAGCAGCCAACCATCGACAGGGCCTAACTATGGCTACACCTTC.